The next 6 T cell receptor beta chains were all read from a single sample in a study of beta chain features in type 1 diabetes. Since all of the isolated RNA was reverse transcribed, expressed TCRB transcripts were what got sequenced. This table comes from immunoSEQ multiplex PCR, and its TCRdb copy is limited to in-frame clones, with some not included. The table shows about 220,000 clones, with roughly 10% occurring only once. Sequencing was performed on central memory CD4+ T cells from blood. Receptors originate from a man younger than 30 in good health.

This clone was seen more than once but under ten times. The chain uses TRBV7-2 and TRBJ2-1, with TRBD2 identical over 10 bases. Unmatched junction bases numbered 12, after V lost 4 bases and J lost 15 bases. CDR3 length: 14 amino acids. CDR1 is SGHTA and CDR2 is FQGNSA in the germline V gene. The CDR3 protein is CASSSTSGLPPRFF. The CDR3 nucleotides read TGTGCCAGCAGCTCGACTAGCGGGCTTCCCCCGCGGTTCTTC. Together with reference TRBV7-2 and TRBJ2-1, the CDR3 gives the full variable domain: GAGVSQSPSNKVTEKGKDVELRCDPISGHTALYWYRQSLGQGLEFLIYFQGNSAPDKSGLPSDRFSAERTGGSVSTLTIQRTQQEDSAVYLCASSSTSGLPPRFFGPGTRLTVL.

The V gene is TRBV9, the J gene TRBJ1-3; D is undetermined. Deletions cut 3 bases from V and 2 bases from J, with 15 bases between. The CDR3 length is 16 residues. CDR1 and CDR2 from the germline V gene are SGDLS and YYNGEE. CDR3 region: CASSAGRPSAGNTIYF. The CDR3 nucleotides are TGTGCCAGCAGCGCAGGACGGCCGTCCGCTGGAAACACCATATATTTT.

As for this clone: Other DNA sequences from this sample encode an identical CDR3 as well. The chain links TRBV5-6 to TRBJ2-5; 11 bases are a match to TRBD2. The germline CDR1 and CDR2 sequences are SGHDT and YYEEEE. The CDR3 length is 15 residues. Trimming took 0 bases from V and 4 from J; bases not matched to a gene: 2. CDR3 residues: CASSLALAGGETQYF. CDR3 in DNA: TGTGCCAGCAGCTTGGCTCTAGCGGGAGGAGAGACCCAGTACTTC.

This clone was picked up a small number of times. V and J are TRBV7-3 and TRBJ2-5; D gene uncertain. Germline CDR1 and CDR2: SGHTA and FQGTGA. Trimming stripped 1 base from V and 3 bases from J, with 6 bases between. The CDR3 runs to 13 residues. The CDR3 spells CASSLNSKETQYF. CDR3 DNA: TGTGCCAGCAGCTTAAACTCCAAAGAGACCCAGTACTTC. Looking up the rest from reference TRBV7-3 and TRBJ2-5 gives the full variable domain: GAGVSQTPSNKVTEKGKYVELRCDPISGHTALYWYRQSLGQGPEFLIYFQGTGAADDSGLPNDRFFAVRPEGSVSTLKIQRTERGDSAVYLCASSLNSKETQYFGPGTRLLVL.

This clone was counted many times. This same CDR3 is encoded by further DNA sequences in the sample. This sequence joins TRBV28 and TRBJ2-7; D possibly matches TRBD1 or TRBD2 (5 bases each). The CDR3 length is 12 residues. V was clipped by 2 bases and J by 6 bases, with 8 bases between them. From germline, CDR1 is MDHEN and CDR2 SYDVKM. The CDR3 reads CASSLGTGEQYF. The CDR3 region has the DNA TGTGCCAGCAGTTTAGGGACCGGCGAGCAGTACTTC.

The table lists this clone with many counts. This chain connects TRBV14 to TRBJ2-7, with D uncertain. V was cut by 4 bases and J by 4 bases, with 11 bases left in between. The CDR3 covers 13 residues. Per the germline V gene, CDR1 is SGHDN and CDR2 is FVKESK. CDR3 bases: TGTGCCAGCAGCCGAGACCTCCGATACGAGCAGTACTTC. It is translated as CASSRDLRYEQYF.